This is a list of T cell receptor beta chains from one sample in a study of blood T cell repertoires in COVID-19. Clones were read by immunoSEQ multiplex PCR, and TCRdb kept only the in-frame ones, dropping some. The sample lists some 150,000 clones, about 90% occurring once. Input material: peripheral blood. These receptors were collected from a woman aged 55-69 years with acute or convalescent COVID-19. Each CDR3 is given with its conserved first and last residue. Fields, in order: D gene, J gene, clone size, V gene, CDR3 DNA, CDR3 protein. The D gene is left open where the match is weak. The listing skips clone size in some rows; elsewhere it reads once, few, many or a size class.

d_gene: TRBD1; j_gene: TRBJ1-6; abundance: -; v_gene: TRBV11-2; CDR3nt: TGTGCCAGCACCTTTTGGGGGACAGGGACTTCACCCCTCCACTTT; CDR3aa: CASTFWGTGTSPLHF
d_gene: -; j_gene: TRBJ2-1; abundance: -; v_gene: TRBV23-1; CDR3nt: TGCGCCAGCAGTCAATCTGGCCGTGCTGAGCAGTTCTTC; CDR3aa: CASSQSGRAEQFF
d_gene: -; j_gene: TRBJ1-2; abundance: -; v_gene: TRBV7-9; CDR3nt: TGTGCCAGCAGCTCTTTATTCAGTCTGCTTGGCTACACCTTC; CDR3aa: CASSSLFSLLGYTF
d_gene: -; j_gene: TRBJ2-4; abundance: -; v_gene: TRBV4-3; CDR3nt: TGCGCCAGCAGCCAAGATATTGGGGGACATTCAAACATTCAGTACTTC; CDR3aa: CASSQDIGGHSNIQYF
d_gene: TRBD1; j_gene: TRBJ1-2; abundance: -; v_gene: TRBV9; CDR3nt: TGTGCCAGCAGCAAAACAGGGGTCTACTATGGCTACACCTTC; CDR3aa: CASSKTGVYYGYTF
d_gene: TRBD2; j_gene: TRBJ2-7; abundance: -; v_gene: TRBV6-2/TRBV6-3; CDR3nt: TGTGCCAGCAGTTGGACTAGGGACGGCTCCTACGAGCAGTACTTC; CDR3aa: CASSWTRDGSYEQYF
d_gene: TRBD1; j_gene: TRBJ1-6; abundance: -; v_gene: TRBV27; CDR3nt: TGTGCCAGCAGTTTGGACCCCACAGGGGGCTATAATTCACCCCTCCACTTT; CDR3aa: CASSLDPTGGYNSPLHF
d_gene: -; j_gene: TRBJ1-3; abundance: -; v_gene: TRBV7-2; CDR3nt: TGTGCCAGCAGCTTAGATCAGGGAACTGGAAACACCATATATTTT; CDR3aa: CASSLDQGTGNTIYF
d_gene: -; j_gene: TRBJ2-2; abundance: -; v_gene: TRBV15; CDR3nt: TGTGCCACCAGCAGAGAAGGGGCCACCGGGGAGCTGTTTTTT; CDR3aa: CATSREGATGELFF
d_gene: -; j_gene: TRBJ1-5; abundance: -; v_gene: TRBV6-6; CDR3nt: TGTGCCAGCAGTTTCGAACAGGGCCCTAGCAATCAGCCCCAGCATTTT; CDR3aa: CASSFEQGPSNQPQHF
d_gene: -; j_gene: TRBJ1-5; abundance: few; v_gene: TRBV2; CDR3nt: TGTGCCGGCCGAAGCGTTGGCAATCAGCCCCAGCATTTT; CDR3aa: CAGRSVGNQPQHF
d_gene: TRBD2; j_gene: TRBJ2-1; abundance: -; v_gene: TRBV7-2; CDR3nt: TGTGCCAGCAGCTTGAGCGGGGGGGCCGATGAGCAGTTCTTC; CDR3aa: CASSLSGGADEQFF
d_gene: TRBD1; j_gene: TRBJ2-1; abundance: -; v_gene: TRBV24-1; CDR3nt: TGTGCCACCAGTGACCGGGACAGTCCTAACTACAATGAGCAGTTCTTC; CDR3aa: CATSDRDSPNYNEQFF
d_gene: TRBD1; j_gene: TRBJ1-2; abundance: -; v_gene: TRBV10-3; CDR3nt: TGTGCCATCAGGGACAGGGGTTTGGGCTATGGCTACACCTTC; CDR3aa: CAIRDRGLGYGYTF
d_gene: -; j_gene: TRBJ1-2; abundance: -; v_gene: TRBV30; CDR3nt: TGTGCCTGGAGACCGGACAGATTTAACTATGGCTACACCTTC; CDR3aa: CAWRPDRFNYGYTF
d_gene: -; j_gene: TRBJ1-5; abundance: -; v_gene: TRBV28; CDR3nt: TGTGCCAGCGGAAGACAGGCTAATCAGCCCCAGCATTTT; CDR3aa: CASGRQANQPQHF
d_gene: TRBD1; j_gene: TRBJ2-3; abundance: -; v_gene: TRBV30; CDR3nt: TGTGCCTGGAGGACAGGGAGCACAGATACGCAGTATTTT; CDR3aa: CAWRTGSTDTQYF
d_gene: TRBD1; j_gene: TRBJ1-1; abundance: once; v_gene: TRBV7-8; CDR3nt: TGTGCCAGCAGCACCGTACAGGGGGCCAGGACTGAAGCTTTCTTT; CDR3aa: CASSTVQGARTEAFF
d_gene: -; j_gene: TRBJ1-1; abundance: -; v_gene: TRBV6-5; CDR3nt: TGTGCCAGCAGTAACCTCGAGGGTGTAGTACCTGAAGCTTTCTTT; CDR3aa: CASSNLEGVVPEAFF
d_gene: TRBD1; j_gene: TRBJ2-1; abundance: -; v_gene: TRBV13; CDR3nt: TGTGCCAGCAGCTTCCGGGACAGAAACAATGAGCAGTTCTTC; CDR3aa: CASSFRDRNNEQFF
d_gene: TRBD1; j_gene: TRBJ2-1; abundance: few; v_gene: TRBV5-5; CDR3nt: TGTGCCAGCAGCTTCAGGGGGTCCTGGACAGGTGAGCAGTTCTTC; CDR3aa: CASSFRGSWTGEQFF
d_gene: TRBD1; j_gene: TRBJ2-5; abundance: -; v_gene: TRBV7-2; CDR3nt: TGTGCCAGCAGCCCGGGGACAGCCTTTACCTTAGAGACCCAGTACTTC; CDR3aa: CASSPGTAFTLETQYF
d_gene: -; j_gene: TRBJ1-1; abundance: -; v_gene: TRBV19; CDR3nt: TGTGCCAGTAGTATAGGTTCCGGGAACACTGAAGCTTTCTTT; CDR3aa: CASSIGSGNTEAFF
d_gene: TRBD1; j_gene: TRBJ1-2; abundance: -; v_gene: TRBV5-1; CDR3nt: TGCGCCAGCAGCTTGGCGACAGGGTTCTATGGCTACACCTTC; CDR3aa: CASSLATGFYGYTF
d_gene: -; j_gene: TRBJ1-2; abundance: once; v_gene: TRBV5-4; CDR3nt: TGTGCCAGCAGCTTTAGCGAGTTCTATGGCTACACCTTC; CDR3aa: CASSFSEFYGYTF
d_gene: -; j_gene: TRBJ1-2; abundance: -; v_gene: TRBV4-3; CDR3nt: TGCGCCAGCAGCCCACAGGGAGCTGCTGCTGGTGGCTACACCTTC; CDR3aa: CASSPQGAAAGGYTF
d_gene: TRBD1; j_gene: TRBJ2-7; abundance: -; v_gene: TRBV7-2; CDR3nt: TGTGCCAGCAGCTTAGGACAGGGTTGGTACGAGCAGTACTTC; CDR3aa: CASSLGQGWYEQYF
d_gene: -; j_gene: TRBJ2-1; abundance: once; v_gene: TRBV30; CDR3nt: TGTGCCTGGAGTGTACGGGGGAGGAATGAGCAGTTCTTC; CDR3aa: CAWSVRGRNEQFF
d_gene: TRBD1; j_gene: TRBJ1-5; abundance: -; v_gene: TRBV5-1; CDR3nt: TGCGCCAGCAGCTTGGTACAGGGGGGACAGCCCCAGCATTTT; CDR3aa: CASSLVQGGQPQHF
d_gene: TRBD1; j_gene: TRBJ2-5; abundance: -; v_gene: TRBV5-6; CDR3nt: TGTGCCAGCAGCTTACAGGGGAGTAAAGAGACCCAGTACTTC; CDR3aa: CASSLQGSKETQYF
d_gene: -; j_gene: TRBJ2-1; abundance: -; v_gene: TRBV7-9; CDR3nt: TGTGCCAGCAGTTACAGGGTTGGGTCCTACAATGAGCAGTTCTTC; CDR3aa: CASSYRVGSYNEQFF
d_gene: -; j_gene: TRBJ1-4; abundance: -; v_gene: TRBV7-8; CDR3nt: TGTGCCAGCAGCCACCTATCCGGGGGAAGTAATGAAAAACTGTTTTTT; CDR3aa: CASSHLSGGSNEKLFF
d_gene: -; j_gene: TRBJ2-7; abundance: -; v_gene: TRBV7-2; CDR3nt: TGTGCCAGCAGCTTCGGGGGTAGCGAGCAGTACTTC; CDR3aa: CASSFGGSEQYF
d_gene: -; j_gene: TRBJ1-1; abundance: -; v_gene: TRBV28; CDR3nt: TGTGCCAGCAGTTTAATACGGGGCACTGAAGCTTTCTTT; CDR3aa: CASSLIRGTEAFF
d_gene: -; j_gene: TRBJ1-4; abundance: -; v_gene: TRBV7-2; CDR3nt: TGTGCCAGCAGCTTAGCAGGTGGAATACGGGATAATGAAAAACTGTTTTTT; CDR3aa: CASSLAGGIRDNEKLFF
d_gene: -; j_gene: TRBJ1-2; abundance: -; v_gene: TRBV2; CDR3nt: TGTGCCAGCAGAAATAGTCGACAGAAAGATGGCTACACCTTC; CDR3aa: CASRNSRQKDGYTF
d_gene: -; j_gene: TRBJ1-3; abundance: -; v_gene: TRBV28; CDR3nt: TGTGCCAGCAGTTTTTCCTTTGGGCCGCTCTCTGGAAACACCATATATTTT; CDR3aa: CASSFSFGPLSGNTIYF
d_gene: -; j_gene: TRBJ1-2; abundance: -; v_gene: TRBV7-9; CDR3nt: TGTGCCAGCAGCCCCTCTGGGCTGTCCTATGGCTACACCTTC; CDR3aa: CASSPSGLSYGYTF
d_gene: TRBD1; j_gene: TRBJ2-1; abundance: -; v_gene: TRBV6-2/TRBV6-3; CDR3nt: TGTGCCAGCAGTTACCATGGGACAGGGAAAAATGAGCAGTTCTTC; CDR3aa: CASSYHGTGKNEQFF
d_gene: TRBD1; j_gene: TRBJ1-4; abundance: -; v_gene: TRBV24-1; CDR3nt: TGTGCCACCAGTAGTGGACAGGATGAAAAACTGTTTTTT; CDR3aa: CATSSGQDEKLFF
d_gene: -; j_gene: TRBJ1-2; abundance: once; v_gene: TRBV28; CDR3nt: TGTGCCAGCAGTTTATCCCCCTCTAGGTATGGCTACACCTTC; CDR3aa: CASSLSPSRYGYTF
d_gene: -; j_gene: TRBJ2-7; abundance: -; v_gene: TRBV6-5; CDR3nt: TGTGCCAGCACCTCCGGACTAAGGAGCTCCTACGAGCAGTACTTC; CDR3aa: CASTSGLRSSYEQYF
d_gene: TRBD1; j_gene: TRBJ1-1; abundance: -; v_gene: TRBV18; CDR3nt: TGTGCCAGCTCACCCCCCCTGCGACAGGGAGTTACTGAAGCTTTCTTT; CDR3aa: CASSPPLRQGVTEAFF
d_gene: TRBD2; j_gene: TRBJ2-1; abundance: -; v_gene: TRBV3-1/TRBV3-2; CDR3nt: TGTGCCAGCAGCCCTCTTGGGACTAGCGGGGGCAATGAGCAGTTCTTC; CDR3aa: CASSPLGTSGGNEQFF
d_gene: TRBD1; j_gene: TRBJ2-1; abundance: -; v_gene: TRBV28; CDR3nt: TGTGCCAGCAGTTTTGGGACAGGGGGTTACAATGAGCAGTTCTTC; CDR3aa: CASSFGTGGYNEQFF
d_gene: -; j_gene: TRBJ1-1; abundance: -; v_gene: TRBV28; CDR3nt: TGTGCCAGCAGTGACCACCAGGGGCCATTGGCTGAAGCTTTCTTT; CDR3aa: CASSDHQGPLAEAFF
d_gene: TRBD1; j_gene: TRBJ1-1; abundance: -; v_gene: TRBV30; CDR3nt: TGTGCCGTGGGACAGCTTCAGAACACTGAAGCTTTCTTT; CDR3aa: CAVGQLQNTEAFF
d_gene: -; j_gene: TRBJ1-1; abundance: -; v_gene: TRBV30; CDR3nt: TGTGCCTGGAGATCCTCAGTGGACACTGAAGCTTTCTTT; CDR3aa: CAWRSSVDTEAFF
d_gene: TRBD1; j_gene: TRBJ1-5; abundance: -; v_gene: TRBV5-6; CDR3nt: TGTGCCAGCAGCTTGTCGGGGACAGGGGGCCCTTATAGCAATCAGCCCCAGCATTTT; CDR3aa: CASSLSGTGGPYSNQPQHF